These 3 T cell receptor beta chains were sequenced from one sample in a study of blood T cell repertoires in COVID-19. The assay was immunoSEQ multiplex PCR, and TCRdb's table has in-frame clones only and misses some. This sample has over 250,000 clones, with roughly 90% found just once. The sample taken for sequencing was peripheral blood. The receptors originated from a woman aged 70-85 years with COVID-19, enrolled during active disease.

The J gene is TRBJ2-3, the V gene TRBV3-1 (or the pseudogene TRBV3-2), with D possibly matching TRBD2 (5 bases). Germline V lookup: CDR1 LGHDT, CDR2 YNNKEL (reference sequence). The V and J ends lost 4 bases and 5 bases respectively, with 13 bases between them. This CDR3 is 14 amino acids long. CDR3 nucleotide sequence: TGTGCCAGCAGCCTGCGATCCCGGGGAGATACGCAGTATTTT. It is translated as CASSLRSRGDTQYF.

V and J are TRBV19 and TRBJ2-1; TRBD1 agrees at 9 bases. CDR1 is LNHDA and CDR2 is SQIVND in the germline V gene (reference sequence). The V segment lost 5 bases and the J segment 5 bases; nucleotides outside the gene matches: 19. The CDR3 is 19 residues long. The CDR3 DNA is TGTGCCAGTAGTCCCAACACAGGGGGCGTGGGGGGGCTCAACAATGAGCAGTTCTTC. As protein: CASSPNTGGVGGLNNEQFF.

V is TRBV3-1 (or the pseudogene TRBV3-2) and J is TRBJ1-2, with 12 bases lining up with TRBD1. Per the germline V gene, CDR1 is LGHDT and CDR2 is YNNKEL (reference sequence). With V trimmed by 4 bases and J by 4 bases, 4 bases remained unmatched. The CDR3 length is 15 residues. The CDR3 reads CASSPGTGGGYGYTF. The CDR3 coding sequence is TGTGCCAGCAGCCCCGGGACAGGGGGCGGCTATGGCTACACCTTC.